This entry features one TCR beta chain sequence. Antigen unknown. There are 15 residues in the CDR3. Germline-derived CDR1 and CDR2 are SGHTA and FQGNSA. V was clipped by 1 base and J by 5 bases; unmatched bases: 2. This entry is derived from a study of vaccination and CD4 T cells after COVID-19. Study at large: Cellular stimulation was performed using overlapping spike peptides derived from SARS-CoV-2, HCoV-NL63, HCoV-OC43 and HCoV-229E.

Cultured CD4+ T cell DNA underwent sequencing with the Oncomine TCR Beta short-read assay. TCRdb recomputed calls from the PCR reads with MiXCR, one row per CDR3 protein. The sample has fewer than 15,000 distinct CDR3 sequences, 25% to 35% seen once. Treatment reported: roughly 10-day PBMC culture with coronavirus spike peptide pools or control peptides (ViraFEST assay). Roughly 2 million PBMCs were grown per well alongside roughly 9 IU/ml IL-2 and roughly 9.3 ug/ml peptide pools. This chain uses TRBV7-2 with TRBJ2-4, with 10 bases identical to TRBD1. The clonotype comes from a human donor with COVID-19. The sample consisted of cultured CD4+ T cells from blood. The chain's CDR3 is CASSLGGTGENIQYF. CDR3 in DNA: TGTGCCAGCAGCTTAGGGGGGACAGGGGAAAACATTCAGTACTTC. The full variable domain, completed using reference TRBV7-2 and TRBJ2-4, is GAGVSQSPSNKVTEKGKDVELRCDPISGHTALYWYRQSLGQGLEFLIYFQGNSAPDKSGLPSDRFSAERTGGSVSTLTIQRTQQEDSAVYLCASSLGGTGENIQYFGAGTRLSVL.